This TCR beta chain was sequenced in a study of T-cell reconstitution after alpha-beta-depleted transplantation in children. TCRbeta library construction was performed incorporating unique molecular identifiers. Each CDR3 protein gets one entry after TCRdb re-called the PCR reads with MiXCR. The sample has around 200,000 distinct CDR3 sequences, about 9.2% seen once; the top ten hold over 5%. Trimming removed 6 bases from V and 5 bases from J; junction bases left unmatched: 14. Germline V gene sequence: CDR1 DFQATT, CDR2 SNEGSKA (reference sequence). This CDR3 spans 15 amino acids. The chain joins TRBV20-1 to TRBJ2-7; 9 nucleotides line up with TRBD2. This sample comprised PBMCs from the stem cell graft donor, obtained from the stem cell graft. The receptor was derived from a human donor who donated a stem cell graft to a child with acute lymphoblastic leukemia. The CDR3 region has the DNA TGCAGTGCCCCGCTCGGAGCGGGGGGCCTGAACGAGCAGTACTTC. The encoded protein is CSAPLGAGGLNEQYF.